Following are 22 T cell receptor beta chains from one sample sequenced in a study of T cell repertoires in cytomegalovirus infection (dated 2019 in TCRdb). The reads were generated on an Illumina HiSeq 1500. The raw public data were reprocessed by TCRdb itself: fastp quality trimming at Q25, MiXCR clonotype calling, in-frame beta chains only. Rows merge per CDR3 protein into single entries with the most common DNA and genes. In all, the sample holds around 210,000 distinct CDR3 sequences, and 6% to 8% of those were seen once. The top ten hold roughly 6.5% of the sample. The material sequenced was PBMCs. Receptors originate from a human donor in good health (CMV status not recorded). Some clones in this sample may be carry-over from other donors' samples.

This clonotype was recorded at least ten times. The chain has TRBV19 and TRBJ2-5; possible D gene TRBD1, 5 bases. This CDR3 comprises 15 residues. The V end was cut by 3 bases, the J end by 1 base, with 12 bases between. Germline V gives CDR1 LNHDA, CDR2 SQIVND (reference sequence). The DNA of the CDR3 is TGTGCCAGTAGTATCATAAGGGGCCCCCAAGAGACCCAGTACTTC. It is translated as CASSIIRGPQETQYF.

The CDR3 region is CASSQVGQGYGYTF. In DNA, the CDR3 is TGCGCCAGCAGCCAGGTGGGACAGGGCTATGGCTACACCTTC. V and J are TRBV4-3 and TRBJ1-2, with 9 nucleotides matching TRBD1. This CDR3 is built from 14 residues. Germline lookup yields CDR1 LGHNA and CDR2 YSLEER. The J segment lost 4 bases and the V segment lost 3 bases, leaving 3 bases of the junction unmatched.

This clonotype was seen ten or more times. This chain links TRBV7-2 with TRBJ2-2; D is unresolved. Between the trimmed V and J ends, which lost 5 bases and 7 bases, there was a span of 14 bases. CDR1 is SGHTA and CDR2 is FQGNSA in the germline V gene. The CDR3 sequence is 14 residues long. The CDR3 sequence: CASSPHPQGGELFF. The CDR3 DNA reads as TGTGCCAGCAGCCCACACCCCCAAGGCGGGGAGCTGTTTTTT.

This clonotype came up many times. For the CDR3, the DNA is TGTGCCAGCAGCTTGACAGGGACAGGCAACACAGATACGCAGTATTTT. Its translation is CASSLTGTGNTDTQYF. This chain links TRBV7-2 with TRBJ2-3; 8 bases agree with TRBD1. The CDR3 runs to 16 residues. V dropped 3 bases and J dropped 2; count of bases not matched to a gene: 7. The germline gives CDR1 SGHTA, CDR2 FQGNSA.

At least ten counts were recorded for this clonotype. V and J are TRBV29-1 and TRBJ1-1, with D possibly TRBD1 on 5 matching bases. The CDR3 sequence is 12 residues long. The V gene's germline CDR1 is SQVTM and CDR2 ANQGSEA. V lost 5 bases, J lost 12 bases, and 19 bases lay in between. The DNA of the CDR3 is TGCAGCGTTAGACGAGGGGAGGAGAGAACTTTCTTT. Translated, it gives CSVRRGEERTFF.

This clonotype came up many times. The gene calls are TRBV28 and TRBJ2-3, with 8 nucleotides matching TRBD2. The CDR3 loop spans 15 amino acids. V lost 5 bases, J lost 6 bases, and 10 bases stayed unmatched. The germline V gene encodes CDR1 MDHEN and CDR2 SYDVKM. The DNA for the CDR3 is TGTGCCAGCAGTGACCAGCGGGGGTCGGAGGATACGCAGTATTTT. It is translated as CASSDQRGSEDTQYF.

This clonotype has just a few counts. The chain has TRBV9 and TRBJ1-2; no clear D. Germline assignment: CDR1 SGDLS and CDR2 YYNGEE. With 3 bases removed from V and 4 bases from J, the gap between germline ends came to 7 bases. The CDR3 runs to 12 residues. The CDR3 nucleotides are TGTGCCAGCAGCGGTCAGGTCTATGGCTACACCTTC. Its protein is CASSGQVYGYTF. Together with reference TRBV9 and TRBJ1-2, the CDR3 gives the full variable domain: DSGVTQTPKHLITATGQRVTLRCSPRSGDLSVYWYQQSLDQGLQFLIQYYNGEERAKGNILERFSAQQFPDLHSELNLSSLELGDSALYFCASSGQVYGYTFGSGTRLTVV.

The V gene is TRBV28, the J gene TRBJ2-2; no clear D. V lost 2 bases to trimming and J lost 4 bases, with 11 bases between them. This CDR3 contains 15 residues. Germline CDR1 and CDR2: MDHEN and SYDVKM. This CDR3 reads CASSLTVASTGELFF. CDR3 coding DNA: TGTGCCAGCAGTTTAACCGTAGCCAGCACCGGGGAGCTGTTTTTT. Full variable domain (outside the CDR3, taken from reference TRBV28 and TRBJ2-2): DVKVTQSSRYLVKRTGEKVFLECVQDMDHENMFWYRQDPGLGLRLIYFSYDVKMKEKGDIPEGYSVSREKKERFSLILESASTNQTSMYLCASSLTVASTGELFFGEGSRLTVL.

Ten or more counts support this clonotype. The J gene is TRBJ1-1, the V gene TRBV7-2, with D possibly matching TRBD1 (6 bases). The CDR3 is 15 residues long. CDR1 is SGHTA, CDR2 FQGNSA, per germline. Between the trimmed V and J ends, which lost 5 bases and 4 bases, there was a span of 17 bases. CDR3: CASSPPGGAGTEAFF. In DNA, the CDR3 is TGTGCCAGCAGCCCCCCGGGGGGGGCGGGCACTGAAGCTTTCTTT.

This clonotype has at least ten counts. CDR3 DNA: TGCGCCAGCAGCTTAGAGGGGGCCTACGAGCAGTACTTC. Protein: CASSLEGAYEQYF. The V gene is TRBV5-1, the J gene TRBJ2-7, with D perhaps matching TRBD1 (6 bases). The V end lost 2 bases, the J end lost 2 bases, and 8 bases lay between the germline ends. The CDR3 is made up of 13 amino acids. Germline lookup yields CDR1 SGHRS and CDR2 YFSETQ. The full variable domain, its missing parts supplied by reference TRBV5-1 and TRBJ2-7, is KAGVTQTPRYLIKTRGQQVTLSCSPISGHRSVSWYQQTPGQGLQFLFEYFSETQRNKGNFPGRFSGRQFSNSRSEMNVSTLELGDSALYLCASSLEGAYEQYFGPGTRLTVT.

This clonotype was seen once. This rearrangement joins TRBV30 to TRBJ1-2; D is perhaps TRBD1 (5 bases). The CDR3 is made up of 12 amino acids. V lost 5 bases, J lost 3 bases, and 10 bases lay in between. CDR1 GTSNPN and CDR2 SVGIG come from the germline V gene (reference sequence). Here the CDR3 DNA reads TGTGCCTGGGGGACGGAGGACTATGGCTACACCTTC. Residues: CAWGTEDYGYTF.

This clonotype was observed at least ten times. The chain links TRBV7-2 to TRBJ2-7; 7 nucleotides align to TRBD1. CDR1 is SGHTA and CDR2 is FQGNSA in the germline V gene. J lost 1 base, V lost 6 bases, and 9 bases had no gene match. CDR3 length: 15 amino acids. CDR3 protein: CASSVPGQRSYEQYF. In DNA, the CDR3 is TGTGCCAGCAGTGTACCGGGACAGCGATCCTACGAGCAGTACTTC.

This clonotype has a handful of counts. The chain links TRBV20-1 to TRBJ1-1, with a possible D match to TRBD1 (6 bases). The CDR3 covers 14 residues. The germline V gene encodes CDR1 DFQATT and CDR2 SNEGSKA (reference sequence). With 5 bases removed from V and 5 bases from J, the gap between germline ends came to 18 bases. The CDR3 nucleotides are TGCAGTGCTCTTCGCGGGGGCACGAGGACTGAAGCTTTCTTT. It yields the protein CSALRGGTRTEAFF.

The J gene is TRBJ1-2, the V gene TRBV18; TRBD1 matches 8 bases. Trimming cost V 4 bases and J 6 bases; bases outside gene matches: 7. Per germline, CDR1 KGHSH and CDR2 LQKENI. The CDR3 spans 14 residues. The DNA for the CDR3 is TGTGCCAGCTCACAGGGACAGGCCATCGATGGCTACACCTTC. Residues: CASSQGQAIDGYTF.

This clonotype has a count of ten or more. Its ends do not fully match the called genes, so a read error is possible. The DNA for the CDR3 is TGCAGCCTTGAACGAGACAGGGGTTACAATGAGCAGTTCTTC. This gives the protein CSLERDRGYNEQFF. The rearrangement uses TRBV29-1 and TRBJ2-1; TRBD1 matches 8 bases. CDR1 and CDR2 from the germline V gene are SQVTM and ANQGSEA. CDR3 length equals 14 residues.

This clonotype has ten or more counts. The chain is built from TRBV7-2 and TRBJ1-2, with unresolved D. The CDR3 spans 15 residues. V dropped 2 bases and J dropped 2 bases, with 12 bases sitting between them. Per the germline V gene, CDR1 is SGHTA and CDR2 is FQGNSA. CDR3 protein: CASSLQFRENYGYTF. CDR3 bases: TGTGCCAGCAGCTTACAATTTCGGGAAAACTATGGCTACACCTTC.

This clonotype was seen many times. Written as DNA, the CDR3 is TGTGCCAGCAGTTACGCCGGGACAGGCTACCTGATTGAAAAACTGTTTTTT. Translated: CASSYAGTGYLIEKLFF. The chain has TRBV6-5 and TRBJ1-4; 8 bases map to TRBD1. With 2 bases clipped from V and 7 bases from J, the junction kept 12 bases outside the gene matches. Germline CDR1 MNHEY, CDR2 SVGAGI. The CDR3 loop spans 17 amino acids.

This clonotype appeared many times. V usage is TRBV12-3 or TRBV12-4 and J usage is TRBJ2-1, with unresolved D. The germline V and J ends were trimmed by 4 bases and 8 bases, with 6 bases remaining between them. This CDR3 has 11 amino acids. CDR3 amino acids: CASSYRDEQFF. CDR3 DNA sequence: TGTGCCAGCAGTTACAGAGATGAGCAGTTCTTC.

In its sample, this clonotype was seen many times. The CDR3 is CSVWVGDNYEQYF. The CDR3 DNA follows: TGCAGCGTCTGGGTGGGCGATAACTACGAGCAGTACTTC. The chain carries TRBV29-1 and TRBJ2-7; D gene ambiguous. Germline lookup yields CDR1 SQVTM and CDR2 ANQGSEA. CDR3 length: 13 amino acids. V gave up 6 bases and J gave up 3 bases, with 15 bases separating them.

This clonotype was seen at least ten times. The genes are TRBV19 and TRBJ2-5; D may be TRBD1 or TRBD2 (5 bases each). Trimming took off 5 bases at V and 3 bases at J, with 10 bases between the two ends. This CDR3 contains 13 residues. CDR1 and CDR2 from the germline V gene are LNHDA and SQIVND (reference sequence). CDR3 sequence reads: CASSGTLEETQYF. In nucleotides, the CDR3 is TGTGCCAGTAGTGGGACCCTAGAAGAGACCCAGTACTTC.

Ten or more counts support this clonotype. The V gene is TRBV2, the J gene TRBJ1-5, with D hard to call. The CDR3 has 12 residues. The ends were cut back, 3 bases at V and 9 bases at J, with 9 bases in the middle. CDR1 is SNHLY and CDR2 is FYNNEI in the germline V gene. CDR3 DNA: TGTGCCAGCAGTGACGGTCGTCTGCCCCAGCATTTT. It codes for CASSDGRLPQHF.

This clonotype was seen ten or more times. This rearrangement joins TRBV28 to TRBJ2-2; 8 bases are a match to TRBD1. This CDR3 has 14 amino acids. Per the germline V gene, CDR1 is MDHEN and CDR2 is SYDVKM. The V gene end was trimmed by 8 bases and the J gene end by 4 bases; junction bases not matched to a gene: 6. CDR3 loop: CASLGQAITGELFF. The CDR3 nucleotides read TGTGCCAGCCTGGGACAGGCGATCACCGGGGAGCTGTTTTTT. The entire variable domain, with the rest obtained from reference TRBV28 and TRBJ2-2, is as follows: DVKVTQSSRYLVKRTGEKVFLECVQDMDHENMFWYRQDPGLGLRLIYFSYDVKMKEKGDIPEGYSVSREKKERFSLILESASTNQTSMYLCASLGQAITGELFFGEGSRLTVL.